These 6 T cell receptor beta chains came from one sample sequenced in a study of blood T cell repertoires in COVID-19. Some clones are missing from TCRdb's copy, which holds only in-frame ones; the method was immunoSEQ multiplex PCR. Of roughly 240,000 clones in the sample, around nine tenths are singletons; the top ten hold approximately 1.5%. Sequencing was done on a sample of peripheral blood. All receptors come from a woman in her sixties who had recovered from COVID-19.

This clone was counted a single time. V is TRBV19 and J is TRBJ1-1; 12 bases are a match to TRBD1. The germline V gene encodes CDR1 LNHDA and CDR2 SQIVND (reference sequence). The length of the CDR3 is 15 residues. Trimming removed 5 bases from V and 4 bases from J; junction bases left unmatched: 5. The CDR3 region is CASSGGQGAFTEAFF. The CDR3 bases are TGTGCCAGTAGTGGGGGACAGGGGGCGTTCACTGAAGCTTTCTTT.

The chain is built from TRBV3-1 (or the pseudogene TRBV3-2) and TRBJ1-1, with 10 bases fitting TRBD1. The CDR3 has 16 amino acids. Trimming at V came to 1 base and at J to 5 bases, leaving 7 bases not matched to a gene. The germline gives CDR1 LGHDT, CDR2 YNNKEL (reference sequence). CDR3: CASSQAGQGLGTEAFF. The CDR3 coding sequence is TGTGCCAGCAGCCAAGCGGGACAGGGGTTGGGAACTGAAGCTTTCTTT.

Regarding this clone: Mismatch with germline at one junction end may stem from a read error. This rearrangement joins TRBV24-1 to TRBJ2-2; a possible D gene is TRBD1 (6 bases). Germline V CDR1 and CDR2: KGHDR, SFDVKD. The CDR3 has 13 amino acids. The CDR3 coding sequence is TGTGCCTCCAGGGGAGCGAGCACCGGGGAGCTGTTTTTT. It specifies CASRGASTGELFF.

V is TRBV7-2 and J is TRBJ1-2, with TRBD1 identical over 8 bases. The CDR3 sequence is 13 residues long. V dropped 9 bases and J dropped 3; count of bases not matched to a gene: 6. Germline V gene sequence: CDR1 SGHTA, CDR2 FQGNSA. CDR3 sequence (DNA): TGTGCCAGTTCGACAGGGGCGCACTATGGCTACACCTTC. As protein: CASSTGAHYGYTF. Drawing the rest from reference TRBV7-2 and TRBJ1-2, the complete variable domain is GAGVSQSPSNKVTEKGKDVELRCDPISGHTALYWYRQSLGQGLEFLIYFQGNSAPDKSGLPSDRFSAERTGGSVSTLTIQRTQQEDSAVYLCASSTGAHYGYTFGSGTRLTVV.

The chain carries TRBV2 and TRBJ1-5; tentatively, D is TRBD1 (5 bases). V shed 4 bases and J shed 3 bases, with 10 bases lying between them. This CDR3 region has 14 residues. CDR1 is SNHLY and CDR2 is FYNNEI in the germline V gene. The CDR3 DNA reads TGTGCCAGCAGTGGCCGACAGACCAATCAGCCCCAGCATTTT. Translated: CASSGRQTNQPQHF.

V and J are TRBV6-4 and TRBJ2-1; possible D gene TRBD2, 6 bases. The ends were cut back, 4 bases at V and 5 bases at J, with 15 bases in the middle. Germline CDR1 reads MRHNA; CDR2 reads SNTAGT. The CDR3 length is 15 residues. The CDR3 coding sequence is TGTGCCAGCAGTGCACTAGCTACTTCCCACAATGAGCAGTTCTTC. Translated, it gives CASSALATSHNEQFF.